The 9 T cell receptor beta chains below come from one sample, sequenced in a study of OX40 agonist ivuxolimab in advanced cancers. Using immunoSEQ multiplex PCR, the repertoire was profiled, and TCRdb retains in-frame clones only, with some absent. The sample lists fewer than 85,000 clones, roughly four fifths occurring once. Sequencing used CD4+ or CD8+ T cells sorted from blood, obtained in a trial of the OX40 agonist ivuxolimab. These receptors were collected from an adult with an advanced solid tumor such as melanoma, head and neck, liver or kidney cancer.

The V call is TRBV7-7, the J call TRBJ2-5, with TRBD2 as a possible D gene (6 bases). Germline V CDR1 and CDR2: SSHAT, FNYEAQ (reference sequence). The ends were cut back, 5 bases at V and 5 bases at J, with 18 bases in the middle. The CDR3 contains 15 residues. The CDR3 sequence is CASSAFGGPEETQYF. The CDR3 DNA is TGTGCCAGCAGCGCATTCGGAGGGCCTGAGGAGACCCAGTACTTC.

This chain connects TRBV19 to TRBJ2-3; D uncertain. The germline V and J ends were trimmed by 4 bases and 6 bases, with 14 bases remaining between them. This CDR3 is 14 amino acids long. Germline V gene sequence: CDR1 LNHDA, CDR2 SQIVND (reference sequence). In DNA, the CDR3 is TGTGCCAGTAGTAACGCACATCCCTCTGATACGCAGTATTTT. This gives the protein CASSNAHPSDTQYF.

V gene TRBV18 combines with J gene TRBJ2-2; 9 bases map to TRBD1. Germline assignment: CDR1 KGHSH and CDR2 LQKENI. This CDR3 is built from 16 residues. With V trimmed by 5 bases and J by 5 bases, 9 bases remained unmatched. CDR3 bases: TGTGCCAGCTCAGCGAAGGGACAGGGTAGAACCGGGGAGCTGTTTTTT. Its protein product is CASSAKGQGRTGELFF.

V is TRBV11-2 and J is TRBJ1-4; 7 bases are shared with TRBD1. V was clipped by 5 bases and J by 1 base; unmatched bases: 4. CDR1 and CDR2 (germline): SGHAT, FQNNGV. The CDR3 is 15 residues long. The CDR3 DNA reads TGTGCCAGCAGCCTTACAGGGGTAACTAATGAAAAACTGTTTTTT. Translation gives CASSLTGVTNEKLFF.

This clone has just one count. The chain carries TRBV4-2 and TRBJ2-3, with 9 bases aligning to TRBD1. V trimming: 0 bases; J trimming: 3 bases; junction bases outside the gene matches: 7. The V gene's germline CDR1 is LGHNA and CDR2 YNFKEQ. The CDR3 loop spans 17 amino acids. Here the CDR3 reads CASSQDPGTGMTDTQYF. DNA for the CDR3: TGTGCCAGCAGCCAAGATCCCGGGACAGGGATGACAGATACGCAGTATTTT.

This chain links TRBV19 with TRBJ1-1; 7 nucleotides match TRBD1. V shed 2 bases and J 0 bases; nucleotides not matched to a gene: 6. The CDR3 extends over 16 amino acids. In germline, CDR1 is LNHDA, CDR2 SQIVND (reference sequence). In nucleotides, the CDR3 is TGTGCCAGTAGTATACTAAAGGGGGCGATGAACACTGAAGCTTTCTTT. This encodes CASSILKGAMNTEAFF. Looking up the rest from reference TRBV19 and TRBJ1-1 gives the full variable domain: DGGITQSPKYLFRKEGQNVTLSCEQNLNHDAMYWYRQDPGQGLRLIYYSQIVNDFQKGDIAEGYSVSREKKESFPLTVTSAQKNPTAFYLCASSILKGAMNTEAFFGQGTRLTVV.

CDR3 residues: CASSPGTVNAGYTF. The CDR3 DNA reads TGTGCCAGCAGTCCCGGGACGGTTAATGCGGGCTACACCTTC. The chain joins TRBV27 to TRBJ1-2, with D possibly being TRBD1 (5 bases). This CDR3 has 14 amino acids. Germline V gene data show CDR1 as MNHEY and CDR2 as SMNVEV (reference sequence). V was cut by 5 bases and J by 8 bases, with 18 bases left in between.

The V and J genes are TRBV4-2 and TRBJ1-6, with D uncertain. This CDR3 contains 14 residues. V lost 4 bases to trimming and J lost 9 bases, with 13 bases between them. CDR1 is LGHNA, CDR2 YNFKEQ, per germline. This CDR3 reads CASSLLGEGSPLHF. In DNA, the CDR3 is TGTGCCAGCAGCCTGCTTGGTGAGGGTTCACCCCTCCACTTT.

V and J are TRBV19 and TRBJ1-1; D perhaps matches TRBD1 (5 bases). Germline-derived CDR1 and CDR2 are LNHDA and SQIVND (reference sequence). V was cut by 8 bases and J by 3 bases, with 16 bases left in between. There are 14 residues in the CDR3. CDR3 DNA: TGTGCCAGTGGAGGGGTTAGTTGGGACACTGAAGCTTTCTTT. As protein: CASGGVSWDTEAFF. The full variable domain, with the rest looked up from reference TRBV19 and TRBJ1-1, is DGGITQSPKYLFRKEGQNVTLSCEQNLNHDAMYWYRQDPGQGLRLIYYSQIVNDFQKGDIAEGYSVSREKKESFPLTVTSAQKNPTAFYLCASGGVSWDTEAFFGQGTRLTVV.